What follows are 26 T cell receptor beta chains derived from one specimen sequenced in a study of regulatory T cells in long-lasting Graves disease. Time point reported: newly diagnosed GD, antithyroid drugs for less than 3 months. RNA from PBMCs was the source of the TCR library. CDR3-region Arm-PCR and iRepertoire HTBI primers produced the TCR beta libraries. TCRdb itself ran the multiplex PCR reads through MiXCR, one entry per CDR3 protein. There are around 330,000 distinct CDR3 sequences in the sample; 18% occur only once, and roughly 40% lies in the top ten. This material consisted of peripheral blood mononuclear cells (PBMCs), taken at new diagnosis, from a patient treated with antithyroid drugs. These receptors were collected from a female donor with Graves disease.

This clonotype was seen only a few times. The CDR3 reads CASGSGGRFLYGYTF. The CDR3 nucleotides read TGTGCCAGCGGTAGTGGCGGCAGATTCCTCTATGGCTACACCTTC. The J gene is TRBJ1-2, the V gene TRBV6-1; D is uncertain. The CDR3 runs to 15 residues. Looked up from germline, CDR1 is MNHNS and CDR2 is SASEGT. V lost 8 bases to trimming and J lost 4 bases, with 20 bases between them.

A few counts support this clonotype. The rearrangement links TRBV19 to TRBJ2-2; 12 bases map to TRBD2. Germline loops: CDR1 LNHDA, CDR2 SQIVND (reference sequence). V shed 1 base, J shed 6 bases, and the junction held 3 bases outside the gene matches. The length of the CDR3 is 16 residues. CDR3 protein: CASSIGLAGGSGELFF. CDR3 sequence (DNA): TGTGCCAGTAGTATAGGGCTAGCGGGAGGGTCCGGGGAGCTGTTTTTT.

This clonotype came up many times. The chain uses TRBV6-5 and TRBJ2-5; 7 bases are shared with TRBD1. The length of the CDR3 is 15 residues. Germline CDR1 is MNHEY and CDR2 is SVGAGI. V lost 0 bases to trimming and J lost 5 bases; unmatched junction nucleotides: 6. The CDR3 is CASSYSDRALETQYF. For the CDR3, the DNA is TGTGCCAGCAGTTACTCCGACAGGGCATTGGAGACCCAGTACTTC.

This clonotype was counted at least ten times. This chain uses TRBV6-1 with TRBJ1-2; maybe TRBD1 (5 bases). The germline V gene encodes CDR1 MNHNS and CDR2 SASEGT. V lost 6 bases, J lost 3 bases, and 8 bases lay in between. This CDR3 comprises 12 residues. The CDR3 here is CASRVGDYGYTF. The DNA for the CDR3 is TGTGCCAGCAGGGTGGGGGACTATGGCTACACCTTC.

This chain joins TRBV7-3 and TRBJ2-5; 9 bases agree with TRBD1. CDR1 SGHTA and CDR2 FQGTGA come from the germline V gene. The junction had 8 bases not matched to a gene; V was cut back by 5 bases and J by 4 bases. The length of the CDR3 is 15 residues. For the CDR3, the DNA is TGTGCCAGCAGCCCTGACAGGGGGGGCCTAGAGACCCAGTACTTC. Residues: CASSPDRGGLETQYF.

There are a few counts of this clonotype. The rearrangement joins TRBV5-6 to TRBJ1-3; D unclear. Germline CDR1 is SGHDT and CDR2 is YYEEEE. The CDR3 is 18 amino acids. Between the trimmed V and J ends, which lost 3 bases and 1 base, there was a span of 20 bases. Written as DNA, the CDR3 is TGTGCCAGCAGCTCGCGGGGAGGGCGACTGGGGTCTGGAAACACCATATATTTT. Translated, it gives CASSSRGGRLGSGNTIYF.

The chain links TRBV11-2 to TRBJ2-1; TRBD2 might be the D (5 bases). V dropped 5 bases and J dropped 12 bases, with 11 bases sitting between them. The CDR3 has 11 residues. The germline CDR1 and CDR2 sequences are SGHAT and FQNNGV. The CDR3 region has the DNA TGTGCCAGCAGCCCAGGCCGGGGGCAGTTCTTC. It is translated as CASSPGRGQFF.

This clonotype was detected many times. The rearrangement links TRBV6-1 to TRBJ2-1; D might be TRBD2 (6 bases). Deletions cut 3 bases from V and 1 base from J, with 13 bases between. This CDR3 has 16 residues. Germline lookup yields CDR1 MNHNS and CDR2 SASEGT. The CDR3 DNA is TGTGCCAGCAGTGACGGGGGTAGCGGTTCCTACAATGAGCAGTTCTTC. The encoded protein is CASSDGGSGSYNEQFF.

This clonotype appeared a few times. The rearrangement links TRBV7-9 to TRBJ1-2; tentative D call: TRBD1 (6 bases). V shed 7 bases and J shed 8 bases, with 17 bases lying between them. CDR3 size: 13 residues. Germline V gene lookup returns CDR1 SEHNR and CDR2 FQNEAQ (reference sequence). DNA for the CDR3: TGTGCCAGCACCCGCCCGGGGGCAAAGGGCTACACCTTC. This encodes CASTRPGAKGYTF.

This clonotype has at least ten counts. The V gene is TRBV27, the J gene TRBJ2-2; D unresolved. Germline CDR1 and CDR2: MNHEY and SMNVEV (reference sequence). This CDR3 is built from 16 residues. V shed 8 bases and J shed 0 bases, with 16 bases lying between them. CDR3 DNA sequence: TGTGCCAGCTTTTCATTCGACTTGACGAACACCGGGGAGCTGTTTTTT. Encoded protein: CASFSFDLTNTGELFF.

Comment on this clonotype: This clone may be a read error of a much larger clone one base away. The gene calls are TRBV28 and TRBJ2-1; D is perhaps TRBD1 or TRBD2 (6 bases each). The CDR3 runs 14 residues. In germline, CDR1 is MDHEN, CDR2 SYDVKM. The CDR3 spells CTSRGGSSYNEQFF. In DNA form, the CDR3 reads TGTACCAGCAGAGGGGGGAGCTCCTACAATGAGCAGTTCTTC.

This clonotype showed up many times. The V gene is TRBV28, the J gene TRBJ2-1, with 11 positions matching TRBD1. The CDR3 contains 17 residues. J was trimmed by 6 bases and V by 1 base; bases with no gene match: 8. From germline, CDR1 is MDHEN and CDR2 SYDVKM. The CDR3 DNA sequence: TGTGCCAGCAGTTTATCCCTCTCGGGGACAGGGGGCAATGAGCAGTTCTTC. Amino acid sequence: CASSLSLSGTGGNEQFF.

In this sample, this clonotype turned up many times. CDR3 DNA: TGTGCCAGCAGTAACTCGGACAGGCCCTATGGCTACACCTTC. It codes for CASSNSDRPYGYTF. This sequence joins TRBV12-3 or TRBV12-4 and TRBJ1-2; 7 positions agree with TRBD1. The V and J ends lost 5 bases and 4 bases, in that order; junction bases with no gene match: 7. The CDR3 has 14 residues.

This clonotype was detected ten times or more. The chain combines TRBV27 with TRBJ2-1; possible D gene TRBD2, 5 bases. Near its end, the DNA agrees better with TRBJ2-5, so the J call may be wrong. This CDR3 has 14 amino acids. Germline V gives CDR1 MNHEY, CDR2 SMNVEV (reference sequence). Written as DNA, the CDR3 is TGTGCCAGCAGTGCCACCGGGAACCAAGAGACCCAGTACTTC. Amino acid sequence: CASSATGNQETQYF.

This clonotype was counted a single time. The gene calls are TRBV15 and TRBJ2-7; 12 positions agree with TRBD2. Trimming cost V 3 bases and J 5 bases; bases outside gene matches: 5. CDR1 and CDR2 from the germline V gene are LNHNV and YYDKDF (reference sequence). The CDR3 covers 15 residues. CDR3 bases: TGTGCCACCAGCAGCCGACTAGCGGGAGAAAACGAGCAGTACTTC. Translated, it gives CATSSRLAGENEQYF.

The chain joins TRBV18 to TRBJ1-3; possible D gene TRBD1, 5 bases. CDR3 length equals 14 residues. Germline V gives CDR1 KGHSH, CDR2 LQKENI. V was pared by 2 bases and J by 3 bases, with 8 bases between. The CDR3 is CASSPADSGNTIYF. As DNA, the CDR3 is TGTGCCAGCTCACCAGCAGACAGTGGAAACACCATATATTTT.

This clonotype was counted at least ten times. The chain recombines TRBV27 with TRBJ2-7; D is undetermined. The germline gives CDR1 MNHEY, CDR2 SMNVEV (reference sequence). Trimming stripped 2 bases from V and 4 bases from J, with 12 bases between. The CDR3 has 14 amino acids. The CDR3 here is CASSLRATGYEQYF. DNA for the CDR3: TGTGCCAGCAGTTTACGAGCGACTGGGTACGAGCAGTACTTC.

This clonotype was counted many times. The CDR3 loop is CASSLGPANEQFF. CDR3 nucleotide sequence: TGCGCCAGCAGCTTGGGTCCGGCAAATGAGCAGTTCTTC. The rearrangement joins TRBV5-1 to TRBJ2-1; D is unclear. Trimming removed 0 bases from V and 7 bases from J, with 8 bases in between. The germline V gene encodes CDR1 SGHRS and CDR2 YFSETQ. The CDR3 spans 13 residues.

This clonotype turned up a few times. This rearrangement joins TRBV4-1 to TRBJ1-5, with 9 bases lining up with TRBD1. Germline V gene data show CDR1 as MGHRA and CDR2 as YSYEKL. V was clipped by 6 bases and J by 6 bases; unmatched bases: 6. The CDR3 length is 14 residues. CDR3: CASRADRGGQPQHF. Written as DNA, the CDR3 is TGCGCCAGCAGAGCGGACAGGGGAGGTCAGCCCCAGCATTTT.

This clonotype was counted many times. The V call is TRBV30, the J call TRBJ2-5, with 7 bases matching TRBD2. The germline V gene encodes CDR1 GTSNPN and CDR2 SVGIG (reference sequence). The CDR3 is 16 residues long. V was pared by 3 bases and J by 4 bases, with 14 bases of the junction left unmatched. The CDR3 sequence: CAWRSPASGSRETQYF. CDR3 sequence (DNA): TGTGCCTGGAGAAGTCCGGCTAGCGGTTCTAGAGAGACCCAGTACTTC.

This clonotype turned up a few times. The chain combines TRBV28 with TRBJ2-5; the D call may be TRBD1 or TRBD2 (5 bases each). Between the trimmed V and J ends, which lost 8 bases and 5 bases, there was a span of 12 bases. The CDR3 covers 12 residues. From germline, CDR1 is MDHEN and CDR2 SYDVKM. The CDR3 nucleotides read TGTGCCAGCCGGGACCCGCGTGAGACCCAGTACTTC. Translated, it gives CASRDPRETQYF.

At least ten counts were recorded for this clonotype. The chain carries TRBV28 and TRBJ2-3, with a tentative D call TRBD1 (6 bases). The CDR3 length is 14 residues. CDR1 and CDR2 from the germline V gene are MDHEN and SYDVKM. The V end was cut by 3 bases, the J end by 4 bases, with 11 bases between. CDR3 residues: CASSLGSGADTQYF. The CDR3 DNA reads TGTGCCAGCAGTTTGGGGTCAGGGGCAGATACGCAGTATTTT.

This clonotype appeared many times. The V gene is TRBV30, the J gene TRBJ1-1; maybe TRBD1 (5 bases). Germline V gene sequence: CDR1 GTSNPN, CDR2 SVGIG (reference sequence). With 4 bases removed from V and 0 bases from J, the gap between germline ends came to 9 bases. This CDR3 region has 13 residues. The CDR3 sequence is CAWTAGMNTEAFF. The CDR3 DNA follows: TGTGCCTGGACGGCAGGGATGAACACTGAAGCTTTCTTT.

This chain links TRBV2 with TRBJ1-4; TRBD1 aligns across 11 bases. CDR3 size: 17 residues. V shed 5 bases and J 5 bases; nucleotides not matched to a gene: 10. Germline V gene data show CDR1 as SNHLY and CDR2 as FYNNEI. The CDR3 DNA follows: TGTGCCAGCAGTTCCCCCAGGACAGGGGGCGCGAATGAAAAACTGTTTTTT. Its translation is CASSSPRTGGANEKLFF.

The chain has TRBV5-1 and TRBJ2-5; D gene ambiguous. Germline CDR1 SGHRS, CDR2 YFSETQ. With 7 bases removed from V and 4 bases from J, the gap between germline ends came to 17 bases. The CDR3 has 14 residues. CDR3 nucleotides: TGCGCCAGCGTAAGGTCGGACGGCGCAGAGACCCAGTACTTC. Protein: CASVRSDGAETQYF.

This clonotype was recorded a few times. The chain uses TRBV30 and TRBJ2-3, with D unresolved. Germline V gene lookup returns CDR1 GTSNPN and CDR2 SVGIG (reference sequence). Trimming cost V 0 bases and J 8 bases, with 6 bases left between them. CDR3 length: 11 residues. DNA for the CDR3: TGTGCCTGGAGTGTCAAAGGTACGCAGTATTTT. This encodes CAWSVKGTQYF.